A single sample is the source of the 24 T cell receptor beta chains below, sequenced in a study of blood T cell repertoires in COVID-19. Some clones are missing from TCRdb's copy, which holds only in-frame ones; the method was immunoSEQ multiplex PCR. The sample contains a few hundred thousand clones, more than 85% of which appear only once. Sequenced input: peripheral blood. All receptors come from a person aged 18-30 years with COVID-19, enrolled during active disease.

The chain is built from TRBV6-5 and TRBJ1-6, with unresolved D. There are 13 residues in the CDR3. CDR1 MNHEY and CDR2 SVGAGI come from the germline V gene. With 0 bases removed from V and 14 bases from J, the gap between germline ends came to 11 bases. DNA for the CDR3: TGTGCCAGCAGTTACTCGCCCCAGCGGTCCCTCCACTTT. Protein product: CASSYSPQRSLHF.

This chain uses TRBV3-1 (or the pseudogene TRBV3-2) with TRBJ1-2; a possible D gene is TRBD1 (6 bases). Germline-derived CDR1 and CDR2 are LGHDT and YNNKEL (reference sequence). CDR3 length: 14 residues. V shed 3 bases and J shed 2 bases, with 10 bases lying between them. CDR3 coding DNA: TGTGCCAGCAGCCACTCCGACAGGAACTATGGCTACACCTTC. Translating it yields CASSHSDRNYGYTF.

This clone is a singleton in its sample. This chain links TRBV6-2 or TRBV6-3 with TRBJ2-2; D is perhaps TRBD1 (6 bases). The CDR3 runs to 14 residues. Per the germline V gene, CDR1 is MNHEY and CDR2 is SVGEGT. V was cut by 4 bases and J by 7 bases, with 13 bases left in between. CDR3 DNA: TGTGCCAGCAGTTTCAGGGGCCGGGACGGGGAGCTGTTTTTT. Its protein product is CASSFRGRDGELFF.

This clone was observed a few times. The gene calls are TRBV27 and TRBJ1-1; D is unclear. V lost 2 bases and J lost 1, with 8 bases in between. Per the germline V gene, CDR1 is MNHEY and CDR2 is SMNVEV (reference sequence). The CDR3 covers 14 residues. The CDR3 region has the DNA TGTGCCAGCAGTTTAGCCCTCGGGAACACTGAAGCTTTCTTT. Its protein is CASSLALGNTEAFF.

In the case of this clone: Other nucleotide sequences from this sample produce the same CDR3. The chain joins TRBV7-2 to TRBJ2-7, with 13 bases fitting TRBD2. CDR1 is SGHTA and CDR2 is FQGNSA in the germline V gene. This CDR3 contains 15 residues. The V gene end was trimmed by 4 bases and the J gene end by 4 bases; junction bases not matched to a gene: 4. In DNA form, the CDR3 reads TGTGCCAGCAGCTCCGGACTAGCGGGAGTGTACGAGCAGTACTTC. This encodes CASSSGLAGVYEQYF.

The gene calls are TRBV11-2 and TRBJ2-1; possible D gene TRBD1, 6 bases. The V end lost 4 bases, the J end lost 5 bases, and 9 bases lay between the germline ends. Germline loops: CDR1 SGHAT, CDR2 FQNNGV. This CDR3 has 13 residues. The CDR3 protein is CASSSGQHNEQFF. Here the CDR3 DNA reads TGTGCCAGCAGCTCTGGACAGCACAATGAGCAGTTCTTC. Full variable domain (outside the CDR3, taken from reference TRBV11-2 and TRBJ2-1): EAGVAQSPRYKIIEKRQSVAFWCNPISGHATLYWYQQILGQGPKLLIQFQNNGVVDDSQLPKDRFSAERLKGVDSTLKIQPAKLEDSAVYLCASSSGQHNEQFFGPGTRLTVL.

V usage is TRBV10-3 and J usage is TRBJ2-3, with TRBD1 matching over 8 bases. Losses at the gene ends were 3 bases for V and 4 bases for J; bases not matched to a gene: 3. The CDR3 runs to 14 residues. Germline lookup yields CDR1 ENHRY and CDR2 SYGVKD. Here the CDR3 DNA reads TGTGCCATCAGTGACAGGGGGCGAGCAGATACGCAGTATTTT. Translating gives CAISDRGRADTQYF.

CDR3 nucleotides: TGTGCCAGCAGTGAATTAAACCCAAACGAGAACTATGGCTACACCTTC. The encoded protein is CASSELNPNENYGYTF. The gene calls are TRBV25-1 and TRBJ1-2; no clear D gene. The germline gives CDR1 MGHDK, CDR2 SYGVNS. The V end lost 1 base, the J end lost 2 bases, and 14 bases lay between the germline ends. The CDR3 runs 16 residues.

The chain couples TRBV7-2 to TRBJ1-2; 8 bases match TRBD1. The CDR3 sequence is 13 residues long. Germline values: CDR1 SGHTA, CDR2 FQGNSA. The V segment lost 5 bases and the J segment 5 bases; nucleotides outside the gene matches: 4. The DNA of the CDR3 is TGTGCCAGCAGCCTGGACAGGGAGTATGGCTACACCTTC. Encoded protein: CASSLDREYGYTF.

The gene calls are TRBV6-5 and TRBJ1-5, with D possibly TRBD1 on 5 matching bases. CDR3 size: 13 residues. Germline V lookup: CDR1 MNHEY, CDR2 SVGAGI. Trimming removed 6 bases at V and 6 bases at J, with 12 bases between. CDR3: CASRPWGGQPQHF. CDR3 sequence (DNA): TGTGCCAGCAGGCCTTGGGGGGGTCAGCCCCAGCATTTT.

V gene TRBV3-1 (or the pseudogene TRBV3-2) combines with J gene TRBJ1-1; D is uncertain. Looked up from germline, CDR1 is LGHDT and CDR2 is YNNKEL (reference sequence). V was clipped by 1 base and J by 3 bases, with 12 bases between them. This CDR3 has 15 residues. CDR3 coding DNA: TGTGCCAGCAGCCAAGCCGTGGCGGGGTACACTGAAGCTTTCTTT. Translated: CASSQAVAGYTEAFF.

V usage is TRBV7-2 and J usage is TRBJ1-4; D is undetermined. The germline V gene has CDR1 SGHTA and CDR2 FQGNSA. Trimming cost V 5 bases and J 4 bases, with 14 bases left between them. The CDR3 loop spans 15 amino acids. CDR3 sequence reads: CASSPERDFNEKLFF. The CDR3 DNA follows: TGTGCCAGCAGCCCCGAGAGGGATTTTAATGAAAAACTGTTTTTT.

The V call is TRBV24-1, the J call TRBJ2-1, with D perhaps matching TRBD2 (7 bases). Germline loops: CDR1 KGHDR, CDR2 SFDVKD. The ends were cut back, 1 base at V and 5 bases at J, with 14 bases in the middle. The CDR3 has 16 amino acids. In DNA form, the CDR3 reads TGTGCCACCAGTGATTTTGGCCAGGGGAGGGACAATGAGCAGTTCTTC. This translates into CATSDFGQGRDNEQFF.

The rearrangement uses TRBV7-2 and TRBJ1-1, with D uncertain. This CDR3 is built from 14 residues. Germline V gene lookup returns CDR1 SGHTA and CDR2 FQGNSA. V lost 0 bases to trimming and J lost 4 bases, with 9 bases between them. As DNA, the CDR3 is TGTGCCAGCAGCTTAGCACCGGGTACCACTGAAGCTTTCTTT. Protein sequence: CASSLAPGTTEAFF.

The chain couples TRBV25-1 to TRBJ2-3; 7 bases line up with TRBD2. Germline V gene sequence: CDR1 MGHDK, CDR2 SYGVNS. Trimming took 6 bases from V and 2 from J; bases not matched to a gene: 11. The CDR3 totals 16 residues. CDR3: CASSEGKGLITDTQYF. In DNA form, the CDR3 reads TGTGCCAGCAGCGAGGGGAAGGGACTAATCACAGATACGCAGTATTTT.

This sequence joins TRBV4-2 and TRBJ2-7; 11 bases are shared with TRBD2. CDR1 LGHNA and CDR2 YNFKEQ come from the germline V gene. The CDR3 loop spans 16 amino acids. V trimming: 1 base; J trimming: 3 bases; junction bases outside the gene matches: 5. This chain's CDR3 is CASSQGLAGTDYEQYF. CDR3 bases: TGTGCCAGCAGCCAAGGACTAGCGGGAACAGACTACGAGCAGTACTTC.

The rearrangement links TRBV6-5 to TRBJ2-7; TRBD1 aligns across 7 bases. Germline trimming cut 6 bases from V and 4 bases from J; bases unmatched to any gene: 12. This CDR3 is 15 amino acids long. The germline V gene has CDR1 MNHEY and CDR2 SVGAGI. The CDR3 DNA is TGTGCCAGCAGCAACTTGGGACAGATGCCATACGAGCAGTACTTC. Translating gives CASSNLGQMPYEQYF.

The rearrangement joins TRBV19 to TRBJ1-5; D ambiguous. CDR1 is LNHDA and CDR2 is SQIVND in the germline V gene (reference sequence). Between the trimmed V and J ends, which lost 6 bases and 4 bases, there was a span of 10 bases. The CDR3 spans 13 residues. This CDR3 reads CASSFQFNQPQHF. Written as DNA, the CDR3 is TGTGCCAGTAGCTTCCAGTTTAATCAGCCCCAGCATTTT.

The V call is TRBV7-9, the J call TRBJ1-3; tentatively, D is TRBD1 (6 bases). This CDR3 contains 14 residues. The germline V and J ends were trimmed by 5 bases and 5 bases, with 13 bases remaining between them. Germline CDR1 is SEHNR and CDR2 is FQNEAQ (reference sequence). The CDR3 loop is CASSRTATRNTIYF. In nucleotides, the CDR3 is TGTGCCAGCAGCCGGACAGCCACCCGAAACACCATATATTTT.

V is TRBV7-9 and J is TRBJ2-7, with D maybe TRBD1 (5 bases). V gave up 4 bases and J gave up 4 bases, with 14 bases separating them. This CDR3 is 14 amino acids long. Germline-derived CDR1 and CDR2 are SEHNR and FQNEAQ (reference sequence). The CDR3 nucleotides are TGTGCCAGCAGCTCGACAGACAAGTTGTACGAGCAGTACTTC. It yields the protein CASSSTDKLYEQYF.

The rearrangement links TRBV4-2 to TRBJ2-7; 8 positions agree with TRBD1. The germline V gene has CDR1 LGHNA and CDR2 YNFKEQ. This CDR3 is built from 15 residues. The junction had 8 bases not matched to a gene; V was cut back by 4 bases and J by 3 bases. The chain's CDR3 is CASSPSDRENYEQYF. The CDR3 DNA sequence: TGTGCCAGCAGCCCCTCGGACAGGGAGAACTACGAGCAGTACTTC.

The chain employs TRBV7-8 and TRBJ2-5; D is unresolved. Trimming took 5 bases from V and 2 from J, leaving 9 bases between them. The germline gives CDR1 SGHVS, CDR2 FQNEAQ. The CDR3 runs 13 residues. CDR3 coding DNA: TGTGCCAGCAGCCGAGGAGAGCAAGAGACCCAGTACTTC. The encoded protein is CASSRGEQETQYF. The full variable domain, its missing parts supplied by reference TRBV7-8 and TRBJ2-5, is GAGVSQSPRYKVAKRGQDVALRCDPISGHVSLFWYQQALGQGPEFLTYFQNEAQLDKSGLPSDRFFAERPEGSVSTLKIQRTQQEDSAVYLCASSRGEQETQYFGPGTRLLVL.

Only one count was recorded for this clone. The rearrangement joins TRBV18 to TRBJ1-2; D remains unclear. The CDR3 extends over 17 amino acids. The V gene lost 2 bases and the J gene lost 8 bases, with 24 bases spanning the gap. The germline V gene has CDR1 KGHSH and CDR2 LQKENI. The CDR3 DNA follows: TGTGCCAGCTCACCAAGTAACTCCGCGAGGCCCTCGCGGGGCTACACCTTC. Translated, it gives CASSPSNSARPSRGYTF.

The chain recombines TRBV9 with TRBJ2-7; 9 positions match TRBD1. The junction had 7 bases not matched to a gene; V was cut back by 4 bases and J by 5 bases. The CDR3 runs 14 residues. Germline lookup yields CDR1 SGDLS and CDR2 YYNGEE. The CDR3 loop reads CASSYRDRVHEQYF. The CDR3 coding sequence is TGTGCCAGCAGCTACCGGGACAGGGTTCACGAGCAGTACTTC. Combining the CDR3 with reference TRBV9 and TRBJ2-7 gives the whole variable domain DSGVTQTPKHLITATGQRVTLRCSPRSGDLSVYWYQQSLDQGLQFLIQYYNGEERAKGNILERFSAQQFPDLHSELNLSSLELGDSALYFCASSYRDRVHEQYFGPGTRLTVT.